This T cell receptor beta chain stems from a study of human CD8 memory T cell subsets. TPEX denoted exhausted-like, CCR7+ PD-1+ TIGIT+ early memory CD8+ T cells. A negative magnetic separation step was used to enrich total CD8+ T cells. UMI-labeled 5' RACE generated the TCR beta libraries. TCRdb derives one entry per CDR3 protein from the 5' RACE reads, leaving out DNA. Found here are some 10,000 distinct CDR3 sequences; the top ten clones hold 20%. This clonotype counts as medium-sized by frequency. Germline V gene data show CDR1 as SGHKS and CDR2 as YYEKEE (reference sequence). The CDR3 length is 15 residues.

This TCR came from a human donor in good health. The rearrangement joins TRBV5-5 to TRBJ1-5. The sample comprised CD8+ T cells from PBMCs. The CDR3 loop reads CASSPDILGAQPQHF.